This passage covers 17 T cell receptor beta chains from one sample sequenced in a study of cytomegalovirus exposure and HLA in healthy donors. 13 Jbeta primers and 60 Vbeta primers were used for the PCR. Sequenced by immunoSEQ multiplex PCR; TCRdb stores in-frame clones only, minus some. The profile shows about 130,000 clones, roughly 70% of them singletons. Sample: PBMCs. These receptor sequences come from a human donor in good health.

The chain joins TRBV4-1 to TRBJ2-2; 7 positions match TRBD1. Per the germline V gene, CDR1 is MGHRA and CDR2 is YSYEKL. The CDR3 is made up of 13 amino acids. The trim removed 4 bases at V and 7 bases at J, leaving 3 bases unmatched. CDR3 in amino acids: CASSPTGNGELFF. The CDR3 DNA follows: TGCGCCAGCAGCCCGACAGGGAACGGGGAGCTGTTTTTT.

The chain links TRBV5-4 to TRBJ2-7; 8 nucleotides line up with TRBD1. The germline V gene encodes CDR1 SGHNT and CDR2 YYREEE (reference sequence). J gave up 3 bases and V 9 bases, and 8 bases lay outside the gene matches. There are 13 residues in the CDR3. The CDR3 region is CATRGQGHYEQYF. In nucleotides, the CDR3 is TGTGCCACCAGAGGACAGGGCCACTACGAGCAGTACTTC.

The chain employs TRBV11-3 and TRBJ1-2, with 7 bases aligning to TRBD1. The J segment lost 0 bases and the V segment lost 5 bases, leaving 6 bases of the junction unmatched. Germline values: CDR1 SGHNT, CDR2 YENEEA. This CDR3 has 15 amino acids. DNA for the CDR3: TGTGCCAGCAGCCCAAGACAGGGTTCTAACTATGGCTACACCTTC. Its protein is CASSPRQGSNYGYTF.

The chain recombines TRBV11-3 with TRBJ1-4; D is unclear. The CDR3 spans 15 residues. Deletions cut 5 bases from V and 1 base from J, with 11 bases between. Germline values: CDR1 SGHNT, CDR2 YENEEA. CDR3 in DNA: TGTGCCAGCAGCGAAACACAGAGAACTAATGAAAAACTGTTTTTT. Its translation is CASSETQRTNEKLFF.

This chain joins TRBV6-1 and TRBJ1-1; D uncertain. Trimming left V 7 bases short and J 5 bases short, with 17 bases between. This CDR3 spans 14 amino acids. Germline assignment: CDR1 MNHNS and CDR2 SASEGT. The DNA of the CDR3 is TGTGCCAGCACGTTGGCGGGGTCGAGAACTGAAGCTTTCTTT. Translating it yields CASTLAGSRTEAFF.

The genes are TRBV4-2 and TRBJ2-7; D possibly corresponds to TRBD1 (6 bases). Per germline, CDR1 LGHNA and CDR2 YNFKEQ. V was cut by 0 bases and J by 3 bases, with 12 bases left in between. The CDR3 runs to 15 residues. CDR3: CASSQDRQADYEQYF. The DNA of the CDR3 is TGTGCCAGCAGCCAAGATCGACAGGCGGACTACGAGCAGTACTTC.

This rearrangement joins TRBV6-4 to TRBJ2-1; D is perhaps TRBD2 (8 bases). Germline V gives CDR1 MRHNA, CDR2 SNTAGT. V lost 3 bases and J 8 bases, leaving 26 bases between the germline ends. The CDR3 sequence is 18 residues long. CDR3 loop: CASSEGIGLAGGNDEQFF. The CDR3 DNA follows: TGTGCCAGCAGTGAGGGTATAGGACTAGCAGGGGGTAACGATGAGCAGTTCTTC.

The rearrangement links TRBV14 to TRBJ1-3, with TRBD1 identical over 9 bases. CDR1 and CDR2 from the germline V gene are SGHDN and FVKESK. The CDR3 consists of 17 residues. The V segment lost 4 bases and the J segment 3 bases; nucleotides outside the gene matches: 10. CDR3 sequence reads: CASSPDLGQGYGNTIYF. CDR3 DNA: TGTGCCAGCAGCCCGGACCTTGGACAGGGGTATGGAAACACCATATATTTT.

About this clone: In the same sample, other DNA sequences code for this CDR3. The chain couples TRBV18 to TRBJ2-5; 9 bases are a match to TRBD1. Unmatched junction bases numbered 1, after V lost 3 bases and J lost 5 bases. This CDR3 is 13 amino acids long. Germline V gives CDR1 KGHSH, CDR2 LQKENI. The CDR3 region is CASSPGQGETQYF. The CDR3, as DNA: TGTGCCAGCTCACCCGGACAGGGGGAGACCCAGTACTTC.

This clone was detected a few times. V gene TRBV7-9 combines with J gene TRBJ2-2, with 8 bases matching TRBD2. Per the germline V gene, CDR1 is SEHNR and CDR2 is FQNEAQ (reference sequence). The length of the CDR3 is 13 residues. J lost 8 bases, V lost 5 bases, and 4 bases had no gene match. Here the CDR3 DNA reads TGTGCCAGCAGCCGTAGCGGGATTGGGGAGCTGTTTTTT. Amino acid sequence: CASSRSGIGELFF.

This clone turned up a few times. The V and J genes are TRBV4-3 and TRBJ1-1; 7 bases align to TRBD1. The germline CDR1 and CDR2 sequences are LGHNA and YSLEER. The junction had 7 bases not matched to a gene; V was cut back by 0 bases and J by 0 bases. CDR3 length: 17 amino acids. This CDR3 is CASSQDHGTVLNTEAFF. The CDR3 DNA sequence: TGCGCCAGCAGCCAAGATCATGGGACAGTTCTGAACACTGAAGCTTTCTTT.

This chain links TRBV18 with TRBJ2-1, with 9 bases matching TRBD1. With 3 bases clipped from V and 4 bases from J, the junction kept 7 bases outside the gene matches. This CDR3 comprises 16 residues. The germline gives CDR1 KGHSH, CDR2 LQKENI. The CDR3: CASSPGTGPPYNEQFF. In DNA form, the CDR3 reads TGTGCCAGCTCACCCGGGACAGGGCCCCCTTACAATGAGCAGTTCTTC.

This clone has a handful of counts. This chain joins TRBV6-5 and TRBJ1-4; no firm D call. This CDR3 comprises 15 residues. V dropped 0 bases and J dropped 3 bases, with 8 bases sitting between them. Germline lookup yields CDR1 MNHEY and CDR2 SVGAGI. The CDR3, as DNA: TGTGCCAGCAGTTACTCTTGGCGGTCTAATGAAAAACTGTTTTTT. Translated: CASSYSWRSNEKLFF.

This clone was counted a single time. The chain links TRBV18 to TRBJ1-5; 8 positions match TRBD1. V shed 0 bases, J shed 0 bases, and the junction held 10 bases outside the gene matches. CDR1 KGHSH and CDR2 LQKENI come from the germline V gene. This CDR3 has 19 amino acids. The CDR3 DNA follows: TGTGCCAGCTCACCACCAGAGATGGGACAGGTTTATAGCAATCAGCCCCAGCATTTT. The encoded protein is CASSPPEMGQVYSNQPQHF.

This chain uses TRBV9 with TRBJ2-5; 7 nucleotides line up with TRBD2. The germline V gene has CDR1 SGDLS and CDR2 YYNGEE. V lost 4 bases, J lost 4 bases, and 7 bases stayed unmatched. CDR3 length: 14 amino acids. CDR3 sequence (DNA): TGTGCCAGCAGCCCCAGCGGGAATGTAGAGACCCAGTACTTC. It specifies CASSPSGNVETQYF.

This sequence joins TRBV7-9 and TRBJ1-4; tentative D call: TRBD1 (5 bases). CDR1 and CDR2 from the germline V gene are SEHNR and FQNEAQ (reference sequence). This CDR3 contains 17 residues. The germline V and J ends were trimmed by 1 base and 5 bases, with 17 bases remaining between them. CDR3 bases: TGTGCCAGCAGCTTAGTTCGGGCTAACAGGCGGAATGAAAAACTGTTTTTT. Translated, it gives CASSLVRANRRNEKLFF.

The chain has TRBV18 and TRBJ2-7; D is ambiguous. The V gene's germline CDR1 is KGHSH and CDR2 LQKENI. V was clipped by 3 bases and J by 6 bases, with 12 bases between them. The CDR3 is 13 residues long. In nucleotides, the CDR3 is TGTGCCAGCTCACCGTCTAATACCGGCGAGCAGTACTTC. It is translated as CASSPSNTGEQYF.